The 5 T cell receptor beta chains below all came from one sample that was sequenced in a study of technical replicates of blood from a handful of donors. Sequencing used immunoSEQ multiplex PCR; TCRdb keeps in-frame clones, though not all of them. The sample shows about 48,000 clones, roughly 92% of them seen only once. The sequenced material came from PBMCs. All receptors derive from a human donor in good health. Some clones in this sample may be carry-over from other donors' samples.

V gene TRBV5-1 combines with J gene TRBJ2-5; 13 positions match TRBD2. V shed 4 bases and J 4 bases; nucleotides not matched to a gene: 7. CDR1 SGHRS and CDR2 YFSETQ come from the germline V gene. CDR3 size: 16 residues. The CDR3: CASSRGLAGAAETQYF. As DNA, the CDR3 is TGCGCCAGCAGCAGAGGACTAGCGGGAGCAGCAGAGACCCAGTACTTC.

The chain joins TRBV7-8 to TRBJ1-2, with D unresolved. V lost 1 base and J 0 bases, leaving 15 bases between the germline ends. The CDR3 loop spans 17 amino acids. Germline values: CDR1 SGHVS, CDR2 FQNEAQ. CDR3 nucleotides: TGTGCCAGCAGCTTAGGGCCATCTTTGCACCCTAACTATGGCTACACCTTC. Protein sequence: CASSLGPSLHPNYGYTF.

The chain has TRBV14 and TRBJ2-5; D is possibly TRBD2 (7 bases). The CDR3 runs 17 residues. V dropped 0 bases and J dropped 2 bases, with 16 bases sitting between them. Germline V gene sequence: CDR1 SGHDN, CDR2 FVKESK. CDR3 in amino acids: CASSQDAGGGPQETQYF. The CDR3 nucleotides are TGTGCCAGCAGCCAAGACGCGGGCGGGGGCCCTCAAGAGACCCAGTACTTC.

V usage is TRBV5-4 and J usage is TRBJ1-1, with 8 nucleotides matching TRBD1. The trim removed 0 bases at V and 5 bases at J, leaving 6 bases unmatched. This CDR3 is 15 amino acids long. Germline lookup yields CDR1 SGHNT and CDR2 YYREEE (reference sequence). The CDR3: CASSLVQGVGTEAFF. The CDR3 DNA follows: TGTGCCAGCAGCTTGGTACAGGGGGTGGGAACTGAAGCTTTCTTT.

J is TRBJ2-1 and V is TRBV4-1; 11 bases match TRBD2. CDR1 is MGHRA, CDR2 YSYEKL, per germline. The length of the CDR3 is 16 residues. The ends lost 0 bases at V and 4 bases at J; junction bases unmatched: 2. The CDR3 protein is CASSQEGTSGYNEQFF. The CDR3 DNA sequence: TGCGCCAGCAGCCAAGAGGGGACTAGCGGATACAATGAGCAGTTCTTC.